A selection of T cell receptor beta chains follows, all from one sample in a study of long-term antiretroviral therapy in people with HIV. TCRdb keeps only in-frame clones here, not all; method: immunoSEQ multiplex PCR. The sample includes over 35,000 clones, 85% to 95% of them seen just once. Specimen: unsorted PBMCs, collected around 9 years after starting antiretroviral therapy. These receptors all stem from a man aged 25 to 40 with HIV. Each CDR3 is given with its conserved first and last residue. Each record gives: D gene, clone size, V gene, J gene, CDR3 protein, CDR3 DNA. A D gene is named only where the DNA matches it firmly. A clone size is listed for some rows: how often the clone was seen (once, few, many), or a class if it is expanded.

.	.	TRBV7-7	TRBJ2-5	CASSSGGQAETQYF	TGTGCTAGCAGCTCCGGGGGGCAGGCAGAGACCCAGTACTTC
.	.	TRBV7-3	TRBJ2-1	CASSLNRDNEQFF	TGTGCCAGCAGCTTAAACAGGGACAATGAGCAGTTCTTC
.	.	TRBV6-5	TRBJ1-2	CASSGSLYGYTF	TGTGCCAGTTCGGGTTCCTTATATGGCTACACCTTC
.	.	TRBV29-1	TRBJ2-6	CSVSNRDWGSGANVLTF	TGCAGCGTTTCTAACAGGGATTGGGGCTCTGGGGCCAACGTCCTGACTTTC
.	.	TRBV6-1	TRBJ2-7	CASSEGGAGSSYEQYF	TGTGCCAGCAGTGAAGGAGGGGCGGGTAGCTCCTACGAGCAGTACTTC
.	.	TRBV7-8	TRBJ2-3	CASSLGRSRTTDTQYF	TGTGCCAGCAGCTTAGGAAGGTCCCGGACCACAGATACGCAGTATTTT
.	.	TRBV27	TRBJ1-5	CASSLFPKDQPQHF	TGTGCCAGCAGTTTATTCCCCAAGGATCAGCCCCAGCATTTT
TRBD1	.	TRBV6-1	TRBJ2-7	CASRDSQSYEQYF	TGTGCCAGCCGGGACAGCCAGTCCTACGAGCAGTACTTC
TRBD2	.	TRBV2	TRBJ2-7	CASSELAGDYEQYF	TGTGCCAGCAGTGAACTAGCGGGGGACTACGAGCAGTACTTC
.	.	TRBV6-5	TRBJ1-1	CASSSRSSTTEAFF	TGTGCCAGCAGTAGCCGATCCAGCACGACTGAAGCTTTCTTT
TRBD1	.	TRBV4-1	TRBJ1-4	CASSQSGQGDEKLFF	TGCGCCAGCAGCCAATCGGGACAGGGGGATGAAAAACTGTTTTTT
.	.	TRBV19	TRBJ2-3	CASSLSHSDTQYF	TGTGCCAGTAGCCTTAGCCATTCAGATACGCAGTATTTT
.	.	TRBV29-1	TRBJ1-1	CSARVVNTEAFF	TGCAGCGCCCGAGTTGTGAACACTGAAGCTTTCTTT
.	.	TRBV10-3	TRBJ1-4	CAISPDPSTNEKLFF	TGTGCCATCAGTCCCGATCCTTCAACTAATGAAAAACTGTTTTTT
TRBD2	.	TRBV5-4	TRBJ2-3	CASSLALGGGASTDTQYF	TGTGCCAGCAGCTTGGCCCTAGGCGGGGGGGCCTCCACAGATACGCAGTATTTT
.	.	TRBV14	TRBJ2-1	CASSPARTALPYNEQFF	TGTGCCAGCAGCCCCGCAAGGACAGCCCTTCCATACAATGAGCAGTTCTTC
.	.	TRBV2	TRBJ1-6	CASKTGSHSPLHF	TGTGCCAGCAAGACAGGCTCTCATTCACCCCTCCACTTT
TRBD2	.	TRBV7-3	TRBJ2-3	CASSPSREADTQYF	TGTGCCAGCAGCCCGTCGCGGGAGGCAGATACGCAGTATTTT
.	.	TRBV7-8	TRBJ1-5	CASSFGNQPQHF	TGTGCCAGCAGCTTCGGCAATCAGCCCCAGCATTTT
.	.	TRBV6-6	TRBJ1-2	CASRAAGGYNYGYTF	TGTGCCAGCAGGGCAGCAGGTGGATACAACTATGGCTACACCTTC
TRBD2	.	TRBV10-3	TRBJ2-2	CAISKTSGGPNTGELFF	TGTGCCATCAGTAAAACTAGCGGGGGGCCGAACACCGGGGAGCTGTTTTTT
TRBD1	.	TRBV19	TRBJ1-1	CASSRQGAVYTEAFF	TGTGCCAGTAGCCGACAGGGGGCGGTGTACACTGAAGCTTTCTTT
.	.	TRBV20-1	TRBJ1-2	CSPDSNYGYTF	TGCAGTCCCGACAGTAACTATGGCTACACCTTC
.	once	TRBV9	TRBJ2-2	CASSTGTNTGELFF	TGTGCCAGCAGCACCGGGACAAACACCGGGGAGCTGTTTTTT
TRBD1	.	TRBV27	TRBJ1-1	CASSPGGWGTEAFF	TGTGCCAGCAGCCCAGGGGGCTGGGGCACTGAAGCTTTCTTT
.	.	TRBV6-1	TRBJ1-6	CASTPRGRINSPLHF	TGTGCCAGCACCCCCCGGGGCCGCATAAATTCACCCCTCCACTTT
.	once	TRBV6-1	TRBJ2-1	CASSDRDWDNEQFF	TGTGCCAGCAGTGACAGGGATTGGGACAATGAGCAGTTCTTC